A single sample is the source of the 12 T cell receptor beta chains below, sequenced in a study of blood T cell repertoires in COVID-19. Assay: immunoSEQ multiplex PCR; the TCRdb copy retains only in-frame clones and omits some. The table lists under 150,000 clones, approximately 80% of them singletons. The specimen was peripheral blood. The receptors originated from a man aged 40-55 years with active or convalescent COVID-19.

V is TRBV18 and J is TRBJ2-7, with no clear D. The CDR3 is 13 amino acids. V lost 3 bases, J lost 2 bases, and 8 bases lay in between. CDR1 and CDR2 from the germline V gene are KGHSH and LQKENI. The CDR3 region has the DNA TGTGCCAGCTCACCTATCGAGACCTACGAGCAGTACTTC. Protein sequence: CASSPIETYEQYF.

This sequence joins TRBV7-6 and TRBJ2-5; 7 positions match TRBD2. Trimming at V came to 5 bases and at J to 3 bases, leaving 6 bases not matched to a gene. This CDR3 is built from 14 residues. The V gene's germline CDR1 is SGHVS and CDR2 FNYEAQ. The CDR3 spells CASSTGGGKETQYF. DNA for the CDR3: TGTGCCAGCAGCACGGGCGGGGGAAAAGAGACCCAGTACTTC.

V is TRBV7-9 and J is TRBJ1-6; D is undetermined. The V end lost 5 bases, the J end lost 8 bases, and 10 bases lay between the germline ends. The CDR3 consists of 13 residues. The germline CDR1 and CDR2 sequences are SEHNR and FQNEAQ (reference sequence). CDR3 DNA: TGTGCCAGCAGCCCTACGATTGATTCACCCCTCCACTTT. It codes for CASSPTIDSPLHF.

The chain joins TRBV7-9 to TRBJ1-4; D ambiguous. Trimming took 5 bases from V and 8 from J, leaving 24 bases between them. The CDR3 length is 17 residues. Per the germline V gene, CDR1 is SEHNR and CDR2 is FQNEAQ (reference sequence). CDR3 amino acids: CASSLPVRRGGGEKLFF. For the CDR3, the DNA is TGTGCCAGCAGCCTCCCCGTTCGTCGTGGCGGTGGGGAAAAACTGTTTTTT.

The DNA of the CDR3 is TGCGCCAGCACATTCAAAGGGGCAAACACCGGGGAGCTGTTTTTT. Amino acids: CASTFKGANTGELFF. The rearrangement links TRBV5-1 to TRBJ2-2; TRBD1 might be the D (5 bases). Trimming stripped 6 bases from V and 2 bases from J, with 14 bases between. The CDR3 length is 15 residues. Germline V gene data show CDR1 as SGHRS and CDR2 as YFSETQ.

CDR3 DNA: TGTGCCAGTCGTTTCAGGGTAGGCGAGCAGTACTTC. Translated: CASRFRVGEQYF. The chain employs TRBV27 and TRBJ2-7, with D possibly TRBD1 on 5 matching bases. The V gene lost 9 bases and the J gene lost 6 bases, with 15 bases spanning the gap. From germline, CDR1 is MNHEY and CDR2 SMNVEV (reference sequence). This CDR3 spans 12 amino acids.

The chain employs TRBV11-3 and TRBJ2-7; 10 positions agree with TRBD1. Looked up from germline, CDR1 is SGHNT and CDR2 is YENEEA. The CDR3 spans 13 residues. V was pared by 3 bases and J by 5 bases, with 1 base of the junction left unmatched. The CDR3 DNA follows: TGTGCCAGCAGCTTCGGACAGGGGGACGAGCAGTACTTC. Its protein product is CASSFGQGDEQYF.

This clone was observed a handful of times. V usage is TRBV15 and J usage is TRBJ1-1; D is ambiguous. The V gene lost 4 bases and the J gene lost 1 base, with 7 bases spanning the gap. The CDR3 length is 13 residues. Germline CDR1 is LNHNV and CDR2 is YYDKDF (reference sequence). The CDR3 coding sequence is TGTGCCACCAGCACCGACACGAACACTGAAGCTTTCTTT. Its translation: CATSTDTNTEAFF.

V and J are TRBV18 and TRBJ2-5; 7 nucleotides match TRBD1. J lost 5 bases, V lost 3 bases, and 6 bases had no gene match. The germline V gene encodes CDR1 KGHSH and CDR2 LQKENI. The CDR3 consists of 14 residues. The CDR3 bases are TGTGCCAGCTCACCCACAGGGGACGAGGAGACCCAGTACTTC. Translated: CASSPTGDEETQYF.

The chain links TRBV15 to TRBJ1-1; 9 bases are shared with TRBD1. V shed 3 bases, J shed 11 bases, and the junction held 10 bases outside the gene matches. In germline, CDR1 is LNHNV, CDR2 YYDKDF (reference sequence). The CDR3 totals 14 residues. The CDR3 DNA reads TGTGCCACCAGCAGGAGGGACAGGGAGGAAGGGGCTTTCTTT. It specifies CATSRRDREEGAFF.

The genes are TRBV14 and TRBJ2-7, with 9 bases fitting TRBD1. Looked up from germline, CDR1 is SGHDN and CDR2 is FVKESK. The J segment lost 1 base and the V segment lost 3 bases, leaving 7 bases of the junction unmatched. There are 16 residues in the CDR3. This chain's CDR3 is CASSHRKTGGSYEQYF. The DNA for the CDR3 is TGTGCCAGCAGCCACCGAAAGACAGGGGGTTCCTACGAGCAGTACTTC.

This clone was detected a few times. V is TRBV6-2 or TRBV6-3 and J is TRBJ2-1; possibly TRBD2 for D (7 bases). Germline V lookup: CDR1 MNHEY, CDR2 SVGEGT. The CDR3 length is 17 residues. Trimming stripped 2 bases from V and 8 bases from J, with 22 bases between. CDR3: CASSYVIGGHLNYEQFF. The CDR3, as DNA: TGTGCCAGCAGTTACGTTATCGGGGGGCATTTAAACTATGAGCAGTTCTTC.